This T cell receptor (beta chain) was identified in a study of radiation and T cells in renal cell carcinoma. Time point reported: blood 4 weeks post-SBRT, at nephrectomy. Treatment denoted: 15 Gy SBRT to primary tumor, nephrectomy 4 weeks later. Nephrectomy followed 15 Gy stereotactic body radiation by 4 weeks. The CDR3 contains 15 residues. The V end was cut by 11 bases, the J end by 1 base, with 21 bases between. Germline V gene data show CDR1 as MNHEY and CDR2 as SMNVEV (reference sequence). Some clones are missing from TCRdb's copy, which holds only in-frame ones; the method was immunoSEQ multiplex PCR. This sample has some 150,000 clones, with roughly 90% found just once.

V usage is TRBV27 and J usage is TRBJ2-7; the D is unclear. This TCR was recovered from a woman between 50 and 59 years old with renal cell carcinoma. Sequencing used blood, obtained from a patient whose treatment included radiotherapy and nephrectomy. The CDR3 region has the DNA TGTGCCGCAGCCAGCAGTCAGTTAGTTTCCTACGAGCAGTACTTC. It translates to CAAASSQLVSYEQYF.